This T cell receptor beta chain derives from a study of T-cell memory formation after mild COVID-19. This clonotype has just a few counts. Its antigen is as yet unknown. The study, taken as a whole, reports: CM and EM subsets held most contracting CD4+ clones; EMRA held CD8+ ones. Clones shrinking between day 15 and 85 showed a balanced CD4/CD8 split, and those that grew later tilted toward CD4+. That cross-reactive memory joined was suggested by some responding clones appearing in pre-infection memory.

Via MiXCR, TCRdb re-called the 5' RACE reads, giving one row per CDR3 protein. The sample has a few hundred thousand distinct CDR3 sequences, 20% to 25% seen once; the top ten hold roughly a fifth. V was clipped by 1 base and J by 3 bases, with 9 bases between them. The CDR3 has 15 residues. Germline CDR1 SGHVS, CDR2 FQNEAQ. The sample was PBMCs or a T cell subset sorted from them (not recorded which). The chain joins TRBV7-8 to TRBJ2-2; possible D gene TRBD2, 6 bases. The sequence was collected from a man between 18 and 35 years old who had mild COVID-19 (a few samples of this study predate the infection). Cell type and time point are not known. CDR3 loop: CASSLGGGYTGELFF. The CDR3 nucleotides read TGTGCCAGCAGCTTAGGTGGGGGGTACACCGGGGAGCTGTTTTTT.